This entry lists 28 T cell receptor beta chains sequenced from one sample in a study of blood T cell repertoires in COVID-19. Sequencing was performed with immunoSEQ multiplex PCR; in TCRdb, only in-frame clones are kept and a portion is missing. The sample gives about 49,000 clones, around 85% of which show up once; 12% to 15% is in the top ten. Sequencing used peripheral blood. The receptors were sampled from a human donor in a cohort sampled during active COVID-19.

This chain connects TRBV6-5 to TRBJ2-5; D is undetermined. CDR1 is MNHEY and CDR2 is SVGAGI in the germline V gene. The length of the CDR3 is 13 residues. V gave up 7 bases and J gave up 0 bases, with 9 bases separating them. Here the CDR3 DNA reads TGTGCCAGCACATACGGGTACCAAGAGACCCAGTACTTC. This gives the protein CASTYGYQETQYF.

DNA of the CDR3: TGTGCCACCTGTAACCGACTAGTCTCTGGGGCCAACGTCCTGACTTTC. Translation: CATCNRLVSGANVLTF. This sequence joins TRBV15 and TRBJ2-6, with a possible D match to TRBD2 (6 bases). This CDR3 contains 16 residues. Germline CDR1 reads LNHNV; CDR2 reads YYDKDF (reference sequence). The V and J ends lost 8 bases and 0 bases respectively, with 14 bases between them.

This chain links TRBV30 with TRBJ1-2; tentatively, D is TRBD1 (6 bases). Between the trimmed V and J ends, which lost 0 bases and 3 bases, there was a span of 14 bases. There are 15 residues in the CDR3. The germline V gene encodes CDR1 GTSNPN and CDR2 SVGIG (reference sequence). The CDR3 DNA is TGTGCCTGGAGTGTAATCGGCAGGGGAGACTATGGCTACACCTTC. It specifies CAWSVIGRGDYGYTF. The complete variable domain, with remaining parts taken from reference TRBV30 and TRBJ1-2, reads SQTIHQWPATLVQPVGSPLSLECTVEGTSNPNLYWYRQAAGRGLQLLFYSVGIGQISSEVPQNLSASRPQDRQFILSSKKLLLSDSGFYLCAWSVIGRGDYGYTFGSGTRLTVV.

The chain carries TRBV10-1 and TRBJ2-7, with 9 bases identical to TRBD1. The CDR3 consists of 15 residues. Losses at the gene ends were 6 bases for V and 0 bases for J; bases not matched to a gene: 6. Germline values: CDR1 WNHNN, CDR2 SYGVQD (reference sequence). This CDR3 reads CASRMTGGFSYEQYF. CDR3 nucleotides: TGCGCCAGCAGGATGACAGGGGGTTTCTCCTACGAGCAGTACTTC.

This chain connects TRBV11-2 to TRBJ1-5, with 11 positions matching TRBD1. Germline assignment: CDR1 SGHAT and CDR2 FQNNGV. Trimming at V came to 6 bases and at J to 4 bases, leaving 8 bases not matched to a gene. This CDR3 region has 16 residues. The CDR3 spells CASSSGQGALNQPQHF. In DNA form, the CDR3 reads TGTGCCAGCAGTTCAGGACAGGGGGCTCTTAATCAGCCCCAGCATTTT. Using reference TRBV11-2 and TRBJ1-5 for the parts outside the CDR3, the full variable domain is EAGVAQSPRYKIIEKRQSVAFWCNPISGHATLYWYQQILGQGPKLLIQFQNNGVVDDSQLPKDRFSAERLKGVDSTLKIQPAKLEDSAVYLCASSSGQGALNQPQHFGDGTRLSIL.

This clone was seen a handful of times. V and J are TRBV28 and TRBJ1-5; D possibly corresponds to TRBD1 (6 bases). The CDR3 has 14 amino acids. Trimming took off 3 bases at V and 4 bases at J, with 10 bases between the two ends. Looked up from germline, CDR1 is MDHEN and CDR2 is SYDVKM. The CDR3, as DNA: TGTGCCAGCAGTTTGGACAGTCGAAATCAGCCCCAGCATTTT. Protein sequence: CASSLDSRNQPQHF.

In DNA, the CDR3 is TGTGCCAGCACTACTAGCGGGAGGAACTACAATGAGCAGTTCTTC. As protein: CASTTSGRNYNEQFF. This chain uses TRBV3-1 (or the pseudogene TRBV3-2) with TRBJ2-1; TRBD2 agrees at 12 bases. The junction had 4 bases not matched to a gene; V was cut back by 7 bases and J by 3 bases. This CDR3 has 15 residues. Germline lookup yields CDR1 LGHDT and CDR2 YNNKEL (reference sequence).

V gene TRBV18 combines with J gene TRBJ2-1; TRBD2 agrees at 12 bases. The junction had 7 bases not matched to a gene; V was cut back by 5 bases and J by 8 bases. Germline CDR1 is KGHSH and CDR2 is LQKENI. CDR3 length: 15 amino acids. The CDR3 DNA is TGTGCCAGCTCATCGACTAGCGGGAGTGAAGATGAGCAGTTCTTC. This sequence encodes CASSSTSGSEDEQFF.

The chain links TRBV7-2 to TRBJ1-5, with a tentative D call TRBD1 (5 bases). Trimming took off 5 bases at V and 3 bases at J, with 11 bases between the two ends. Germline V gene sequence: CDR1 SGHTA, CDR2 FQGNSA. This CDR3 is 14 amino acids long. This CDR3 reads CASSPPGSNQPQHF. Here the CDR3 DNA reads TGTGCCAGCAGCCCCCCAGGGTCCAATCAGCCCCAGCATTTT.

The chain uses TRBV18 and TRBJ1-4, with 8 bases lining up with TRBD1. After removal of 3 bases from V and 3 bases from J, the junction contained 3 bases not matched to a gene. Germline V gene lookup returns CDR1 KGHSH and CDR2 LQKENI. The CDR3 runs 15 residues. Here the CDR3 reads CASSPGQGPNEKLFF. In DNA form, the CDR3 reads TGTGCCAGCTCACCCGGACAGGGCCCTAATGAAAAACTGTTTTTT.

The V call is TRBV11-2, the J call TRBJ2-5; 9 nucleotides match TRBD2. The CDR3 extends over 15 amino acids. V shed 3 bases and J 2 bases; nucleotides not matched to a gene: 4. Germline CDR1 and CDR2: SGHAT and FQNNGV. Here the CDR3 DNA reads TGTGCCAGCAGCTTGGGACTAGCTAATCAAGAGACCCAGTACTTC. As protein: CASSLGLANQETQYF.

J is TRBJ1-2 and V is TRBV28; D may be TRBD1 (5 bases). This CDR3 comprises 11 residues. Trimming cost V 8 bases and J 9 bases, with 13 bases left between them. Germline CDR1 and CDR2: MDHEN and SYDVKM. The CDR3 DNA reads as TGTGCCAGCGGGAGGGGCTCGAGCTACACCTTC. This translates into CASGRGSSYTF.

This clone was recorded once. This rearrangement joins TRBV2 to TRBJ1-6, with 8 positions matching TRBD1. Germline V gene data show CDR1 as SNHLY and CDR2 as FYNNEI. The junction had 8 bases not matched to a gene; V was cut back by 7 bases and J by 9 bases. This CDR3 has 14 amino acids. The CDR3 is CASNLQGVGSPLHF. CDR3 DNA: TGTGCCAGCAACTTACAGGGGGTAGGTTCACCCCTCCACTTT.

This clone was seen only once. This rearrangement joins TRBV18 to TRBJ2-7; 8 bases are a match to TRBD2. CDR3 length: 15 amino acids. Germline V gene sequence: CDR1 KGHSH, CDR2 LQKENI. J was trimmed by 0 bases and V by 6 bases; bases with no gene match: 7. The CDR3, as DNA: TGTGCCAGCTCGGCCGGGACTAGGGACTCCTACGAGCAGTACTTC. It is translated as CASSAGTRDSYEQYF.

Only one count was recorded for this clone. The gene calls are TRBV28 and TRBJ1-1, with TRBD1 matching 9 bases. V trimming: 6 bases; J trimming: 10 bases; junction bases outside the gene matches: 6. Germline CDR1 is MDHEN and CDR2 is SYDVKM. The CDR3 loop spans 12 amino acids. For the CDR3, the DNA is TGTGCCAGCAGGCTGGGACAGGGTGCAGCTTTCTTT. This codes for CASRLGQGAAFF.

This rearrangement joins TRBV28 to TRBJ1-1; 7 bases map to TRBD1. The CDR3 contains 15 residues. The V and J ends lost 4 bases and 6 bases, in that order; junction bases with no gene match: 11. From germline, CDR1 is MDHEN and CDR2 SYDVKM. CDR3 nucleotides: TGTGCCAGCAGTTATCAAGGGGGCAGCTTCCCTGAAGCTTTCTTT. Translated: CASSYQGGSFPEAFF. The whole variable domain, filled in from reference TRBV28 and TRBJ1-1, reads DVKVTQSSRYLVKRTGEKVFLECVQDMDHENMFWYRQDPGLGLRLIYFSYDVKMKEKGDIPEGYSVSREKKERFSLILESASTNQTSMYLCASSYQGGSFPEAFFGQGTRLTVV.

The chain has TRBV11-2 and TRBJ2-7; TRBD1 aligns across 7 bases. This CDR3 has 14 residues. Per germline, CDR1 SGHAT and CDR2 FQNNGV. V dropped 3 bases and J dropped 6; count of bases not matched to a gene: 8. The CDR3 protein is CASSLEQGLGEQYF. The CDR3 DNA reads TGTGCCAGCAGCTTGGAACAGGGGTTGGGCGAGCAGTACTTC.

J is TRBJ2-3 and V is TRBV28; 12 positions agree with TRBD2. V dropped 6 bases and J dropped 4; count of bases not matched to a gene: 8. Germline V gene lookup returns CDR1 MDHEN and CDR2 SYDVKM. The CDR3 sequence is 16 residues long. The CDR3 DNA sequence: TGTGCCAGCAGCCGAAGGACTAGCGGGAAGGCAGATACGCAGTATTTT. Its protein product is CASSRRTSGKADTQYF.

The chain uses TRBV6-4 and TRBJ2-5, with 9 positions matching TRBD2. Trimming at V came to 5 bases and at J to 6 bases, leaving 19 bases not matched to a gene. The CDR3 loop spans 18 amino acids. Germline V gene data show CDR1 as MRHNA and CDR2 as SNTAGT. In nucleotides, the CDR3 is TGTGCCAGCAGTTTAGCGGGAGCCAACCGGCAACTCGAGCAGACCCAGTACTTC. Protein: CASSLAGANRQLEQTQYF.

The chain couples TRBV3-1 (or the pseudogene TRBV3-2) to TRBJ2-5; D might be TRBD1 (5 bases). The germline V and J ends were trimmed by 3 bases and 4 bases, with 9 bases remaining between them. The germline gives CDR1 LGHDT, CDR2 YNNKEL (reference sequence). The CDR3 loop spans 13 amino acids. The CDR3 nucleotides are TGTGCCAGCAGCCAGGGGCGCGGAGAGACCCAGTACTTC. This sequence encodes CASSQGRGETQYF.

The V and J genes are TRBV28 and TRBJ2-1; tentatively, D is TRBD1 (5 bases). This CDR3 has 14 residues. Deletions cut 1 base from V and 6 bases from J, with 10 bases between. Per the germline V gene, CDR1 is MDHEN and CDR2 is SYDVKM. CDR3: CASSLLAGPNEQFF. In DNA, the CDR3 is TGTGCCAGCAGTTTATTGGCAGGGCCCAATGAGCAGTTCTTC.

J is TRBJ1-2 and V is TRBV4-1; the D is unclear. The V gene's germline CDR1 is MGHRA and CDR2 YSYEKL. The CDR3 consists of 16 residues. Trimming removed 1 base from V and 8 bases from J, with 20 bases in between. CDR3 in amino acids: CASSQVYTPRMEGYTF. The CDR3, as DNA: TGCGCCAGCAGCCAAGTTTACACACCTCGTATGGAGGGCTACACCTTC.

This clone was seen more than once but under ten times. The J gene is TRBJ2-1, the V gene TRBV19, with 8 nucleotides matching TRBD2. Unmatched junction bases numbered 6, after V lost 5 bases and J lost 0 bases. Germline V CDR1 and CDR2: LNHDA, SQIVND (reference sequence). The CDR3 has 16 amino acids. CDR3 protein: CASSDFAGGSYNEQFF. CDR3 DNA: TGTGCCAGTAGTGACTTTGCGGGAGGCTCCTACAATGAGCAGTTCTTC.

The chain couples TRBV18 to TRBJ2-6; a weak D match, TRBD2 (5 bases). The length of the CDR3 is 16 residues. The germline CDR1 and CDR2 sequences are KGHSH and LQKENI. Trimming removed 6 bases from V and 4 bases from J, with 16 bases in between. The CDR3 loop reads CASSTGGGGGANVLTF. The CDR3 DNA reads TGTGCCAGCTCCACCGGTGGTGGAGGCGGGGCCAACGTCCTGACTTTC.

This sequence joins TRBV11-2 and TRBJ1-6; 9 nucleotides match TRBD1. Germline V lookup: CDR1 SGHAT, CDR2 FQNNGV. This CDR3 has 16 amino acids. V trimming: 4 bases; J trimming: 10 bases; junction bases outside the gene matches: 11. CDR3 bases: TGTGCCAGCAGCTCCCTTTGGACAGGGGAGGGGTCACCCCTCCACTTT. Its translation: CASSSLWTGEGSPLHF. Full variable domain (remainder filled in from reference TRBV11-2 and TRBJ1-6): EAGVAQSPRYKIIEKRQSVAFWCNPISGHATLYWYQQILGQGPKLLIQFQNNGVVDDSQLPKDRFSAERLKGVDSTLKIQPAKLEDSAVYLCASSSLWTGEGSPLHFGNGTRLTVT.

This rearrangement joins TRBV29-1 to TRBJ2-1, with 13 bases lining up with TRBD2. CDR1 SQVTM and CDR2 ANQGSEA come from the germline V gene. This CDR3 is 18 amino acids long. V lost 0 bases and J lost 6; bases outside the gene matches: 11. The CDR3 nucleotides read TGCAGCGTTGAAGATTCGGGACTAGCGGGATTCGGAGTCAATGAGCAGTTCTTC. Its protein product is CSVEDSGLAGFGVNEQFF.

The rearrangement links TRBV2 to TRBJ2-1; 7 nucleotides line up with TRBD2. Germline lookup yields CDR1 SNHLY and CDR2 FYNNEI. The CDR3 contains 16 residues. Unmatched junction bases numbered 6, after V lost 4 bases and J lost 0 bases. The CDR3 DNA sequence: TGTGCCAGCAGTGGGGGAGGGCTTAGCTCCTACAATGAGCAGTTCTTC. Translating gives CASSGGGLSSYNEQFF. Filled out from reference TRBV2 and TRBJ2-1, the complete variable domain reads EPEVTQTPSHQVTQMGQEVILRCVPISNHLYFYWYRQILGQKVEFLVSFYNNEISEKSEIFDDQFSVERPDGSNFTLKIRSTKLEDSAMYFCASSGGGLSSYNEQFFGPGTRLTVL.

The chain uses TRBV21-1 and TRBJ1-2; the table's D call TRBD1 went unverified against the DNA. TRBV21-1 is reported as a pseudogene. This CDR3 has 17 amino acids. Written as DNA, the CDR3 is TGTGCCAGCAGCAAAGGTACAGGGGGCACGGAATTGTATGGCTACACCTTC. Amino acid sequence: CASSKGTGGTELYGYTF.